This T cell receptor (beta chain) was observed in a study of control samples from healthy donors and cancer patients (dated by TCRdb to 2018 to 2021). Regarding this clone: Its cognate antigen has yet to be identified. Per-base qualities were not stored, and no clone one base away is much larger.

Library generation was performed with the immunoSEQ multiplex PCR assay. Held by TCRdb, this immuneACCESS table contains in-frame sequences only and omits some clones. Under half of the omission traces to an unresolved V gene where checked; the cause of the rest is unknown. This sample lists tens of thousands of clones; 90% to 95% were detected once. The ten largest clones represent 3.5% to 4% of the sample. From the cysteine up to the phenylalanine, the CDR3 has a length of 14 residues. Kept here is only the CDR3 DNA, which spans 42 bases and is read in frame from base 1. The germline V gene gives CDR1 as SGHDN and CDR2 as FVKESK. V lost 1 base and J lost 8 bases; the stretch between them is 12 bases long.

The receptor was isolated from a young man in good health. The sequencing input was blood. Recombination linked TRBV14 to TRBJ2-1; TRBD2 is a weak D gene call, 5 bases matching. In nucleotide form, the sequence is TGTGCCAGCAGCCAAGGACTCGGAGGTTATGAGCAGTTCTTC. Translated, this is CASSQGLGGYEQFF.